These T cell receptor beta chains were read from a single sample in a study of blood T cell repertoires in COVID-19. Produced via immunoSEQ multiplex PCR; TCRdb's table is partial and in-frame only. The table records under 200,000 clones, more than 70% of them present only once. Input material: peripheral blood. All receptors derive from a middle-aged man with active or convalescent COVID-19. Each CDR3 is given with its conserved first and last residue. A D gene is named only where the DNA matches it firmly. Expanded clones are given a class, and other clones once, few, many or no size at all.

cdr3_nt	cdr3_aa	v_call	j_call	clone_size	d_call
TGTGCCAGCAGCTTCTATAGGACAGGGGCCACTGAAGCTTTCTTT	CASSFYRTGATEAFF	TRBV7-8	TRBJ1-1	.	TRBD1
TGTGCCAGCAGTGAATTAGGGAGGGGGGCCTATGGCTACACCTTC	CASSELGRGAYGYTF	TRBV2	TRBJ1-2	.	.
TGTGCCAGTAGTATACAACAGGGGGCAGATACGCAGTATTTT	CASSIQQGADTQYF	TRBV19	TRBJ2-3	.	TRBD1
TGTGCCAGCAGCCAACTCGGGGTCGGCTATGGCTACACCTTC	CASSQLGVGYGYTF	TRBV14	TRBJ1-2	.	.
TGTGCCAGCAGTCCCCTGGGGGGAGAGACCCAGTACTTC	CASSPLGGETQYF	TRBV27	TRBJ2-5	.	.
TGTGCCAGCTCAATAAGGACAACCAGCGATGAAAAACTGTTTTTT	CASSIRTTSDEKLFF	TRBV18	TRBJ1-4	.	.
TGTGCCAGCAGTCAAAAAGACAGGGGGCGTGAGACCCAGTACTTC	CASSQKDRGRETQYF	TRBV27	TRBJ2-5	.	TRBD1
TGTGCCAGCAGTTATGATAAGGGGGACACTGAAGCTTTCTTT	CASSYDKGDTEAFF	TRBV6-6	TRBJ1-1	.	.
TGTGCCAGTAGCCCCCGGGGAGGGAGACCCTACAATGAGCAGTTCTTC	CASSPRGGRPYNEQFF	TRBV28	TRBJ2-1	.	TRBD2
TGTGCCAGCACCGGGACTAGCGGGAGGGCCTCTCAAGAGACCCAGTACTTC	CASTGTSGRASQETQYF	TRBV5-4	TRBJ2-5	.	TRBD2
TGTGCCAGTAGTAACAGGGGGAATGGCTACACCTTC	CASSNRGNGYTF	TRBV19	TRBJ1-2	.	TRBD1
TGCAGCGTTGGGAGAGGGGGCCAATACGAGCAGTACTTC	CSVGRGGQYEQYF	TRBV29-1	TRBJ2-7	.	TRBD1
TGTGCCAGCAGCCGGGACAGGGGGAAGGACGAGCAGTACTTC	CASSRDRGKDEQYF	TRBV3-1/TRBV3-2	TRBJ2-7	.	TRBD1
TGTGCCAGCAGGACAGGGATGAACAATGAGCAGTTCTTC	CASRTGMNNEQFF	TRBV2	TRBJ2-1	.	TRBD1
TGTGCCAGCAGTCCTCTAGCGGGAGGCACCGGGGAGCTGTTTTTT	CASSPLAGGTGELFF	TRBV28	TRBJ2-2	.	TRBD2
TGTGCCAGCAGTTCACAGGTAACAGGGACCTACGAGCAGTACTTC	CASSSQVTGTYEQYF	TRBV27	TRBJ2-7	once	.
TGTGCCAGCAGCCAAGACACAGCCGGCCTCTATGGCTACACCTTC	CASSQDTAGLYGYTF	TRBV3-1/TRBV3-2	TRBJ1-2	.	.
TGTGCCAGTAGTACGCGGAGGGTTCTAAACACTGAAGCTTTCTTT	CASSTRRVLNTEAFF	TRBV19	TRBJ1-1	.	.
TGCGCCAGCAGCTTCCGGGACAGGGGGCGAGAGCAGTACTTC	CASSFRDRGREQYF	TRBV5-1	TRBJ2-7	.	TRBD1
TGTGCCAGCAGTTTTAGCGGGGGGGCCTACAATGAGCAGTTCTTC	CASSFSGGAYNEQFF	TRBV7-9	TRBJ2-1	.	TRBD2
TGTGCCACCAGTGATTTACGGGGGGACACCCCCCAGTACTTC	CATSDLRGDTPQYF	TRBV24-1	TRBJ2-5	.	.
TGTGCCAGCAGCTCAGGCCGTGAGCAGTTCTTC	CASSSGREQFF	TRBV11-2	TRBJ2-1	once	.
TGTGCTAGTGGAACTTTAGGGGAAATGCCCCAGCATTTT	CASGTLGEMPQHF	TRBV12-5	TRBJ1-5	.	.
TGTGCCAGCAGGATGCTAGAGGATTACGAGCAGTACTTC	CASRMLEDYEQYF	TRBV27	TRBJ2-7	.	.
TGTGCCAGCAGCTTGCGAGGCGGACTCTCTGGAAACACCATATATTTT	CASSLRGGLSGNTIYF	TRBV5-5	TRBJ1-3	.	.
TGTGCCACCAGTGATCCCATACAGGGTATTGGGGCCAACGTCCTGACTTTC	CATSDPIQGIGANVLTF	TRBV24-1	TRBJ2-6	.	.
TGTGCCAGCAGCCCTAAGGACAGAGGCAATCAGCCCCAGCATTTT	CASSPKDRGNQPQHF	TRBV3-1/TRBV3-2	TRBJ1-5	.	.
TGCGCCAGCAGCCCAAAGGGGCCCGGGGGGCTATACAATGAGCAGTTCTTC	CASSPKGPGGLYNEQFF	TRBV4-3	TRBJ2-1	.	.
TGCGCCAGCAGTGAGATGGACAGGCCTCAGCCCCAGCATTTT	CASSEMDRPQPQHF	TRBV10-1	TRBJ1-5	.	TRBD1
TGCGCCAGCAGCTTGTCGTTCGGACTAGCTGGGCCCTACGAGCAGTACTTC	CASSLSFGLAGPYEQYF	TRBV5-1	TRBJ2-7	.	TRBD2
TGTGCCAGCAGCTCCCAGGGGGCCCGACAAGAGACCCAGTACTTC	CASSSQGARQETQYF	TRBV7-3	TRBJ2-5	.	TRBD1
TGTGCCAGCACTCGGACCGGGACAGACGAGCAGTACTTC	CASTRTGTDEQYF	TRBV3-1/TRBV3-2	TRBJ2-7	.	TRBD1
TGTGCCAGCAGCCCAACAGGGGCCACCGGGGAGCTGTTTTTT	CASSPTGATGELFF	TRBV11-2	TRBJ2-2	.	TRBD1
TGTGCCAGCAGCTTAGATCCAGGGTCCTACGAGCAGTACTTC	CASSLDPGSYEQYF	TRBV7-9	TRBJ2-7	.	.
TGTGCCAGCAGTCCCTGGGGACTAGCGGAGGGCACAGATACGCAGTATTTT	CASSPWGLAEGTDTQYF	TRBV28	TRBJ2-3	.	TRBD2
TGTGCCAGCAGCTTGGGGATGCTCAGGGAAGGGCAGCCCCAGCATTTT	CASSLGMLREGQPQHF	TRBV5-5	TRBJ1-5	.	.
TGTGCCAGCAGCTTAACGCCGCTAGCGGAGCAGTTCTTC	CASSLTPLAEQFF	TRBV7-3	TRBJ2-1	.	.
TGTGCCAGCAGCATTTCGGGCTCCTACAATGAGCAGTTCTTC	CASSISGSYNEQFF	TRBV7-2	TRBJ2-1	.	.
TGTGCCAGCTCACCACCTAGCAGGGGTTCGTACACTGAAGCTTTCTTT	CASSPPSRGSYTEAFF	TRBV18	TRBJ1-1	.	.
TGTGCCAGCAGCTTGGAGACAGGGTTCTACGAGCAGTACTTC	CASSLETGFYEQYF	TRBV5-4	TRBJ2-7	few	TRBD1
TGTGCCAGCAGCTTAGCACAGGCATATGGCTACACCTTC	CASSLAQAYGYTF	TRBV7-8	TRBJ1-2	once	.
TGTGCCAGCAGCTTACGTGGTACGAGCACCGGGGAGCTGTTTTTT	CASSLRGTSTGELFF	TRBV7-2	TRBJ2-2	.	.
TGTGCCAGCAGTGAAGGATTGGGGGGTAGGGGGTACTTC	CASSEGLGGRGYF	TRBV6-1	TRBJ2-7	.	.
TGTGCCAGCAGTTTATCCGGGGGGGACTTCATAAACACCATATATTTT	CASSLSGGDFINTIYF	TRBV28	TRBJ1-3	.	.
TGTGCCAGCAGACTAGTGGGGTTGACAGGGGGTATTAACACTGAAGCTTTCTTT	CASRLVGLTGGINTEAFF	TRBV7-9	TRBJ1-1	.	TRBD1
TGCGCCAGCAGCTTGACTAGCGGGATATACAATGAGCAGTTCTTC	CASSLTSGIYNEQFF	TRBV5-1	TRBJ2-1	.	TRBD2
TGTGCCAGCAGTTACCCCGGACAGTCCTACGAGCAGTACTTC	CASSYPGQSYEQYF	TRBV6-5	TRBJ2-7	.	.
TGTGCCAGCAGCCGAGGGACTAACCCACCCTACGAGCAGTACTTC	CASSRGTNPPYEQYF	TRBV7-9	TRBJ2-7	.	TRBD2
TGCAGCGTTGAAGCTGGGGGCATGAGGGTGGAAGCTTTCTTT	CSVEAGGMRVEAFF	TRBV29-1	TRBJ1-1	few	.
TGTGCCAGCGGCGACAGTTACTCTGGGGCCAACGTCCTGACTTTC	CASGDSYSGANVLTF	TRBV6-5	TRBJ2-6	.	.
TGTGCCAGCACCTGGACAGGGACGAGCACAGATACGCAGTATTTT	CASTWTGTSTDTQYF	TRBV6-5	TRBJ2-3	.	TRBD1
TGCGCCAGCAGCTTGGACAGGCGACTCACCTACGAGCAGTACTTC	CASSLDRRLTYEQYF	TRBV5-1	TRBJ2-7	.	.